What follows are 31 T cell receptor beta chains derived from one specimen sequenced in a study of OX40 agonist ivuxolimab in advanced cancers. Measured with immunoSEQ multiplex PCR; TCRdb has only the in-frame clones, and not every one. The data contain approximately 35,000 clones, around four fifths of them seen just once; the ten biggest clones take up approximately 20%. The material sequenced was CD4+ or CD8+ T cells sorted from blood, taken in a trial of the OX40 agonist ivuxolimab. These receptors all stem from an adult with an advanced solid tumor such as melanoma, head and neck, liver or kidney cancer.

The chain recombines TRBV5-1 with TRBJ2-3, with a tentative D call TRBD1 (6 bases). This CDR3 spans 14 amino acids. Germline CDR1 reads SGHRS; CDR2 reads YFSETQ. The V end lost 5 bases, the J end lost 0 bases, and 10 bases lay between the germline ends. The CDR3 here is CASRPTGSTDTQYF. The CDR3 DNA sequence: TGCGCCAGCAGACCGACAGGCAGCACAGATACGCAGTATTTT. Full variable domain (rest looked up from reference TRBV5-1 and TRBJ2-3): KAGVTQTPRYLIKTRGQQVTLSCSPISGHRSVSWYQQTPGQGLQFLFEYFSETQRNKGNFPGRFSGRQFSNSRSEMNVSTLELGDSALYLCASRPTGSTDTQYFGPGTRLTVL.

This clone was counted a few times. This chain uses TRBV5-1 with TRBJ2-6; no firm D call. Germline lookup yields CDR1 SGHRS and CDR2 YFSETQ. V lost 3 bases and J 0 bases, leaving 13 bases between the germline ends. The CDR3 is 17 residues long. CDR3 region: CASSSSVGSSGANVLTF. The CDR3 DNA follows: TGCGCCAGCAGCTCCTCAGTGGGTAGCTCTGGGGCCAACGTCCTGACTTTC.

The V call is TRBV5-1, the J call TRBJ2-3, with D possibly TRBD2 on 6 matching bases. Germline lookup yields CDR1 SGHRS and CDR2 YFSETQ. The CDR3 runs to 14 residues. V lost 5 bases and J 2 bases, leaving 12 bases between the germline ends. CDR3 sequence (DNA): TGCGCCAGCAGGGCGGGACTTTACACAGATACGCAGTATTTT. Its protein is CASRAGLYTDTQYF.

J is TRBJ1-1 and V is TRBV28; weak D call: TRBD1 (6 bases). Trimming took off 7 bases at V and 3 bases at J, with 15 bases between the two ends. The length of the CDR3 is 14 residues. Germline lookup yields CDR1 MDHEN and CDR2 SYDVKM. DNA of the CDR3: TGTGCCAGCAAGGGGACCCGGACAGACACTGAAGCTTTCTTT. Its translation is CASKGTRTDTEAFF.

The rearrangement joins TRBV7-3 to TRBJ1-1; weak D call: TRBD1 (6 bases). The germline gives CDR1 SGHTA, CDR2 FQGTGA. CDR3 size: 13 residues. Deletions cut 4 bases from V and 0 bases from J, with 6 bases between. The CDR3 loop is CASSWTVNTEAFF. CDR3 nucleotide sequence: TGTGCCAGCAGCTGGACAGTGAACACTGAAGCTTTCTTT.

Details on this clone: The junction and the germline gene differ at one end; a read error may be behind it. The rearrangement joins TRBV5-1 to TRBJ1-1, with a possible D match to TRBD1 (5 bases). Germline V gene sequence: CDR1 SGHRS, CDR2 YFSETQ. The CDR3 covers 13 residues. The CDR3 DNA reads as TGTGCCAGCAGCTTGGCCAGGGTTACTGAAGCTTTCTTT. Protein sequence: CASSLARVTEAFF.

This chain joins TRBV27 and TRBJ1-1; the D is unclear. This CDR3 is built from 12 residues. The germline gives CDR1 MNHEY, CDR2 SMNVEV (reference sequence). V was trimmed by 6 bases and J by 7 bases, leaving 12 bases between them. This CDR3 reads CASSPAVGEAFF. The CDR3 coding sequence is TGTGCCAGCAGCCCCGCGGTGGGTGAAGCTTTCTTT.

This sequence joins TRBV19 and TRBJ1-3, with a possible D match to TRBD1 (5 bases). The CDR3 has 14 residues. Germline V gene sequence: CDR1 LNHDA, CDR2 SQIVND (reference sequence). Deletions cut 5 bases from V and 2 bases from J, with 10 bases between. CDR3 sequence reads: CASSEQGAGNTIYF. The CDR3 region has the DNA TGTGCCAGTAGTGAGCAGGGTGCTGGAAACACCATATATTTT.

The genes are TRBV18 and TRBJ2-7; D might be TRBD2 (6 bases). The V gene's germline CDR1 is KGHSH and CDR2 LQKENI. The CDR3 sequence is 12 residues long. Trimming removed 3 bases from V and 4 bases from J, with 7 bases in between. CDR3 nucleotides: TGTGCCAGCTCACCCGGGAGTTACGAGCAGTACTTC. Translated: CASSPGSYEQYF.

The gene calls are TRBV30 and TRBJ2-4; D gene ambiguous. Trimming left V 0 bases short and J 7 bases short, with 10 bases between. This CDR3 comprises 13 residues. Germline V gene lookup returns CDR1 GTSNPN and CDR2 SVGIG (reference sequence). CDR3 sequence: CAWSVNSGNIQYF. DNA of the CDR3: TGTGCCTGGAGTGTAAACAGTGGGAACATTCAGTACTTC.

This clone appeared a few times. The V call is TRBV28, the J call TRBJ1-2, with D hard to call. Germline CDR1 MDHEN, CDR2 SYDVKM. V lost 0 bases to trimming and J lost 8 bases, with 7 bases between them. There are 12 residues in the CDR3. CDR3 sequence: CASSLWVGGYTF. The CDR3 DNA reads as TGTGCCAGCAGTTTATGGGTCGGCGGCTACACCTTC.

V is TRBV15 and J is TRBJ2-7; a weak D match, TRBD2 (6 bases). The CDR3 totals 12 residues. The germline gives CDR1 LNHNV, CDR2 YYDKDF (reference sequence). V was shortened by 0 bases and J by 7 bases, with 7 bases between the two germline ends. In DNA, the CDR3 is TGTGCCACCAGCAGAGATCGGGGGGAGCAGTACTTC. The encoded protein is CATSRDRGEQYF.

V usage is TRBV6-1 and J usage is TRBJ1-4, with D tentatively TRBD1 (5 bases). The CDR3 contains 15 residues. Germline lookup yields CDR1 MNHNS and CDR2 SASEGT. V shed 6 bases and J shed 3 bases, with 14 bases lying between them. For the CDR3, the DNA is TGTGCCAGCAGGGGCTCGGGGGGGGCTAATGAAAAACTGTTTTTT. This sequence encodes CASRGSGGANEKLFF.

The chain couples TRBV2 to TRBJ2-3; TRBD1 matches 9 bases. CDR1 is SNHLY, CDR2 FYNNEI, per germline. This CDR3 contains 14 residues. The V and J ends lost 8 bases and 5 bases, in that order; junction bases with no gene match: 8. The CDR3, as DNA: TGTGCCAGCCGAACAGGGGGCTACGGAGATACGCAGTATTTT. It specifies CASRTGGYGDTQYF.

CDR3: CASSSGGVAQPQHF. Written as DNA, the CDR3 is TGTGCCAGCAGTTCAGGGGGGGTAGCTCAGCCCCAGCATTTT. V is TRBV6-1 and J is TRBJ1-5, with 7 bases lining up with TRBD1. Germline V CDR1 and CDR2: MNHNS, SASEGT. The CDR3 runs to 14 residues. V dropped 5 bases and J dropped 6; count of bases not matched to a gene: 7.

This chain joins TRBV5-6 and TRBJ2-7, with 10 positions matching TRBD2. The CDR3 has 15 amino acids. V lost 6 bases to trimming and J lost 2 bases; unmatched junction nucleotides: 8. Germline CDR1 is SGHDT and CDR2 is YYEEEE. CDR3: CASTHTSGATYEQYF. The CDR3, as DNA: TGTGCCAGCACCCACACTAGCGGGGCTACCTACGAGCAGTACTTC.

This clone was detected only a few times. V is TRBV6-5 and J is TRBJ2-3; D not certain. Germline V gene sequence: CDR1 MNHEY, CDR2 SVGAGI. V was trimmed by 0 bases and J by 8 bases, leaving 15 bases between them. The CDR3 loop spans 15 amino acids. CDR3 amino acids: CASSYSRWATGTQYF. CDR3 bases: TGTGCCAGCAGTTACTCGAGGTGGGCTACGGGTACGCAGTATTTT.

The rearrangement uses TRBV5-1 and TRBJ2-2, with 12 bases aligning to TRBD2. Germline assignment: CDR1 SGHRS and CDR2 YFSETQ. There are 16 residues in the CDR3. V was pared by 1 base and J by 6 bases, with 4 bases of the junction left unmatched. CDR3: CASSLSLAGGPGELFF. The CDR3 DNA reads as TGCGCCAGCAGCTTGTCACTAGCGGGGGGACCCGGGGAGCTGTTTTTT.

The chain recombines TRBV19 with TRBJ1-1; 10 bases are shared with TRBD1. The germline CDR1 and CDR2 sequences are LNHDA and SQIVND (reference sequence). This CDR3 contains 15 residues. The junction had 12 bases not matched to a gene; V was cut back by 3 bases and J by 11 bases. DNA for the CDR3: TGTGCCAGTAGTATCCTCCGGGACAGGGGAATGTCTGCTTTCTTT. This codes for CASSILRDRGMSAFF.

The chain is built from TRBV10-2 and TRBJ2-5; 8 nucleotides line up with TRBD2. The CDR3 spans 15 residues. V shed 8 bases and J 2 bases; nucleotides not matched to a gene: 10. Germline CDR1 WSHSY, CDR2 SAAADI. The CDR3 sequence is CASGWAGGQQETQYF. CDR3 sequence (DNA): TGCGCCAGCGGTTGGGCGGGGGGCCAACAAGAGACCCAGTACTTC.

The chain uses TRBV11-2 and TRBJ1-4; 7 nucleotides match TRBD1. CDR3 size: 14 residues. From germline, CDR1 is SGHAT and CDR2 FQNNGV. V was pared by 3 bases and J by 5 bases, with 3 bases of the junction left unmatched. In nucleotides, the CDR3 is TGTGCCAGCAGCTTTTCGGACAGGAATGAAAAACTGTTTTTT. The encoded protein is CASSFSDRNEKLFF.

V gene TRBV6-1 combines with J gene TRBJ1-5, with 8 bases matching TRBD1. The V gene's germline CDR1 is MNHNS and CDR2 SASEGT. The CDR3 has 15 residues. Losses at the gene ends were 5 bases for V and 4 bases for J; bases not matched to a gene: 7. The chain's CDR3 is CASSSLQGGNQPQHF. The CDR3 DNA is TGTGCCAGCAGTTCCCTACAGGGGGGGAATCAGCCCCAGCATTTT.

CDR3 DNA sequence: TGCGCCAGCAGCCCGGCGCTTAGCGGGATCACAGATACGCAGTATTTT. Residues: CASSPALSGITDTQYF. V usage is TRBV5-1 and J usage is TRBJ2-3, with TRBD2 identical over 8 bases. Looked up from germline, CDR1 is SGHRS and CDR2 is YFSETQ. The V and J ends lost 4 bases and 2 bases, in that order; junction bases with no gene match: 9. The CDR3 is 16 residues long. Full variable domain (remainder filled in from reference TRBV5-1 and TRBJ2-3): KAGVTQTPRYLIKTRGQQVTLSCSPISGHRSVSWYQQTPGQGLQFLFEYFSETQRNKGNFPGRFSGRQFSNSRSEMNVSTLELGDSALYLCASSPALSGITDTQYFGPGTRLTVL.

The chain joins TRBV5-1 to TRBJ1-3; D gene uncertain. The V and J ends lost 0 bases and 0 bases respectively, with 4 bases between them. The CDR3 has 14 amino acids. Looked up from germline, CDR1 is SGHRS and CDR2 is YFSETQ. The CDR3 DNA follows: TGCGCCAGCAGCTTGGGTATCTCTGGAAACACCATATATTTT. Its translation is CASSLGISGNTIYF.

V and J are TRBV5-6 and TRBJ2-1, with D perhaps TRBD2 (5 bases). This CDR3 has 11 residues. Germline V gene data show CDR1 as SGHDT and CDR2 as YYEEEE. Trimming pared 0 bases from V and 10 bases from J, leaving 5 bases between. For the CDR3, the DNA is TGTGCCAGCAGCTTGGGCGGGGAGCAGTTCTTC. It codes for CASSLGGEQFF.

The CDR3 is CSASDGGGYTF. The DNA of the CDR3 is TGCAGTGCGAGTGATGGCGGTGGCTACACCTTC. J is TRBJ1-2 and V is TRBV20-1; D is ambiguous. Germline V gene sequence: CDR1 DFQATT, CDR2 SNEGSKA (reference sequence). CDR3 size: 11 residues. The ends were cut back, 6 bases at V and 7 bases at J, with 12 bases in the middle.

The chain combines TRBV28 with TRBJ1-4; TRBD1 aligns across 8 bases. This CDR3 spans 16 amino acids. Germline V CDR1 and CDR2: MDHEN, SYDVKM. V shed 3 bases and J 5 bases; nucleotides not matched to a gene: 8. CDR3 loop: CASSFFRDRRNEKLFF. The CDR3 DNA sequence: TGTGCCAGCAGTTTCTTTAGGGACAGGCGGAATGAAAAACTGTTTTTT.

This clone was counted between two and nine times. The chain combines TRBV30 with TRBJ2-2, with TRBD1 matching 7 bases. This CDR3 comprises 16 residues. CDR1 GTSNPN and CDR2 SVGIG come from the germline V gene (reference sequence). V shed 0 bases, J shed 4 bases, and the junction held 8 bases outside the gene matches. The CDR3 loop reads CAWSVPVGTATGELFF. CDR3 DNA: TGTGCCTGGAGTGTTCCAGTAGGGACAGCCACCGGGGAGCTGTTTTTT.

V gene TRBV18 combines with J gene TRBJ2-7, with TRBD1 as a possible D gene (5 bases). Between the trimmed V and J ends, which lost 4 bases and 3 bases, there was a span of 10 bases. Germline assignment: CDR1 KGHSH and CDR2 LQKENI. The CDR3 runs to 13 residues. DNA of the CDR3: TGTGCCAGCTCACGACAGCCCCGCTACGAGCAGTACTTC. This encodes CASSRQPRYEQYF.

This clone has a single count. The chain carries TRBV6-1 and TRBJ1-3; 9 bases match TRBD1. CDR3 size: 15 residues. The germline V gene has CDR1 MNHNS and CDR2 SASEGT. Trimming removed 8 bases from V and 4 bases from J; junction bases left unmatched: 9. As DNA, the CDR3 is TGTGCCAGCTTCGAGGGGACAGGGATGGGAAACACCATATATTTT. Its protein is CASFEGTGMGNTIYF.

This clone was seen a single time. V gene TRBV5-4 combines with J gene TRBJ2-7; D is perhaps TRBD1 (6 bases). Germline values: CDR1 SGHNT, CDR2 YYREEE (reference sequence). The CDR3 sequence is 14 residues long. V was cut by 0 bases and J by 4 bases, with 11 bases left in between. Here the CDR3 DNA reads TGTGCCAGCAGCTTGGATAGGACAGCGTACGAGCAGTACTTC. It is translated as CASSLDRTAYEQYF.